The 15 T cell receptor beta chains below were found in one sample sequenced in a study of blood T cells in healthy people across ages. Sample-barcoded 5' priming and a J-beta primer mix drove a second PCR of about 6 to 12 cycles. TCRdb re-called the 5' RACE reads with MiXCR, one entry per CDR3 protein. The sample lists about 1.8 million distinct CDR3 sequences, approximately 50% occurring once. The source material was blood. These receptors all come from a woman aged 40-49 years in good health.

The genes are TRBV7-8 and TRBJ1-4, with D unclear. V was clipped by 2 bases and J by 0 bases, with 10 bases between them. The length of the CDR3 is 16 residues. From germline, CDR1 is SGHVS and CDR2 FQNEAQ. This CDR3 reads CASSLSTPATNEKLFF. The DNA for the CDR3 is TGTGCCAGCAGCTTAAGTACCCCGGCAACTAATGAAAAACTGTTTTTT.

This chain links TRBV6-5 with TRBJ2-2; D remains ambiguous. This CDR3 comprises 15 residues. Per germline, CDR1 MNHEY and CDR2 SVGAGI. Trimming took 7 bases from V and 5 from J, leaving 17 bases between them. The CDR3 is CASTRHDEWTGELFF. CDR3 sequence (DNA): TGTGCCAGCACCAGACATGACGAGTGGACCGGGGAGCTGTTTTTT.

This clonotype was observed a handful of times. This chain connects TRBV12-3 or TRBV12-4 to TRBJ1-2; D is possibly TRBD1 (5 bases). With 6 bases removed from V and 7 bases from J, the gap between germline ends came to 15 bases. The CDR3 covers 13 residues. The CDR3 bases are TGTGCCAGCAGGCTGGGAGGGGCAGGTGGCTACACCTTC. The encoded protein is CASRLGGAGGYTF.

The rearrangement joins TRBV7-9 to TRBJ1-2, with a possible D match to TRBD1 (5 bases). V shed 6 bases and J shed 0 bases, with 17 bases lying between them. The CDR3 covers 16 residues. Germline assignment: CDR1 SEHNR and CDR2 FQNEAQ (reference sequence). The CDR3 spells CASSSTVNVPNYGYTF. The CDR3 DNA follows: TGTGCCAGCAGTTCGACAGTGAACGTCCCTAACTATGGCTACACCTTC.

This clonotype has only a few counts. The rearrangement joins TRBV2 to TRBJ2-3, with 10 bases fitting TRBD2. The CDR3 is 12 amino acids. V lost 10 bases, J lost 4 bases, and 2 bases stayed unmatched. Per germline, CDR1 SNHLY and CDR2 FYNNEI. CDR3 in DNA: TGTGCCACTGGGACTAGCGCAGATACGCAGTATTTT. Translating it yields CATGTSADTQYF.

CDR3 region: CASSSHLGGQDTQYF. The CDR3 DNA reads TGTGCCAGCAGCTCACATCTGGGGGGGCAAGATACGCAGTATTTT. The rearrangement joins TRBV7-2 to TRBJ2-3; TRBD2 might be the D (7 bases). Per germline, CDR1 SGHTA and CDR2 FQGNSA. V shed 4 bases and J shed 5 bases, with 16 bases lying between them. The CDR3 has 15 residues.

CDR3: CASSNSEDYGYTF. DNA for the CDR3: TGTGCCAGCAGCAATTCAGAGGACTATGGCTACACCTTC. V usage is TRBV6-5 and J usage is TRBJ1-2, with D unresolved. Germline V gene data show CDR1 as MNHEY and CDR2 as SVGAGI. The V and J ends lost 6 bases and 3 bases respectively, with 11 bases between them. This CDR3 has 13 amino acids.

In the case of this clonotype: Compared with germline, one end of the junction differs, possibly owing to a read error. The V gene is TRBV20-1, the J gene TRBJ2-1, with D maybe TRBD1 (5 bases). Germline V gives CDR1 DFQATT, CDR2 SNEGSKA (reference sequence). The CDR3 extends over 15 amino acids. CDR3 sequence (DNA): TGCAGTGCTAGAGGCCGTCAGGGATCCTACAGTGAGCAGTTCTTC. This translates into CSARGRQGSYSEQFF.

V gene TRBV12-3 or TRBV12-4 combines with J gene TRBJ2-1, with D uncertain. Trimming removed 5 bases from V and 5 bases from J, with 19 bases in between. CDR3 length: 16 amino acids. The CDR3 loop reads CASSILPPVGNNEQFF. In DNA form, the CDR3 reads TGTGCCAGCAGTATACTACCCCCGGTGGGGAACAATGAGCAGTTCTTC.

This clonotype was found once. This chain uses TRBV4-2 with TRBJ2-3; TRBD2 matches at 12 bases. CDR3 size: 15 residues. Trimming took 6 bases from V and 3 from J; bases not matched to a gene: 4. Germline V CDR1 and CDR2: LGHNA, YNFKEQ. CDR3 residues: CASRLAGGETDTQYF. CDR3 DNA sequence: TGTGCCAGCAGGCTAGCGGGGGGGGAAACAGATACGCAGTATTTT.

The chain carries TRBV19 and TRBJ2-5, with a possible D match to TRBD1 (6 bases). This CDR3 is built from 15 residues. Germline lookup yields CDR1 LNHDA and CDR2 SQIVND (reference sequence). V shed 3 bases and J shed 2 bases, with 13 bases lying between them. The chain's CDR3 is CASSIGTGLQETQYF. The CDR3, as DNA: TGTGCCAGTAGTATTGGAACAGGGTTACAAGAGACCCAGTACTTC.

V usage is TRBV20-1 and J usage is TRBJ2-1; unclear D gene. V was shortened by 5 bases and J by 5 bases, with 7 bases between the two germline ends. Germline CDR1 reads DFQATT; CDR2 reads SNEGSKA (reference sequence). The CDR3 runs 11 residues. For the CDR3, the DNA is TGCAGTGCTCTTCGAGACAATGAGCAGTTCTTC. Its translation: CSALRDNEQFF.

This chain joins TRBV4-3 and TRBJ2-1, with D perhaps assigned TRBD1 or TRBD2 (6 bases each). V was cut by 3 bases and J by 8 bases, with 14 bases left in between. CDR1 and CDR2 (germline): LGHNA, YSLEER. This CDR3 contains 14 residues. Here the CDR3 DNA reads TGCGCCAGCAGCCAGGAGGGCAGGGGTCATGAGCAGTTCTTC. Amino acid sequence: CASSQEGRGHEQFF.

The chain employs TRBV6-1 and TRBJ2-5; D is tentatively TRBD1 or TRBD2 (5 bases each). V was pared by 8 bases and J by 2 bases, with 9 bases between. CDR3 size: 12 residues. Germline V gene lookup returns CDR1 MNHNS and CDR2 SASEGT. CDR3 nucleotides: TGTGCCAGCTGGGACCCGCAAGAGACCCAGTACTTC. Translation: CASWDPQETQYF.

The chain employs TRBV25-1 and TRBJ2-5, with TRBD1 matching over 7 bases. This CDR3 contains 15 residues. The V gene's germline CDR1 is MGHDK and CDR2 SYGVNS. J lost 2 bases, V lost 3 bases, and 6 bases had no gene match. CDR3: CASSDPGQPQETQYF. The CDR3 DNA reads TGTGCCAGCAGTGATCCGGGACAGCCTCAAGAGACCCAGTACTTC.